This T cell receptor beta chain stems from a study of shared clonotypes between healthy human individuals. Overall study: The cohort comprised a couple of women and a few men. Their ages spanned 18 to 49 years.

The repertoire was sequenced with immunoSEQ multiplex PCR; TCRdb's copy has only in-frame clones and lacks some. The data contain about 1.5 million clones, about 96% of them seen just once; the ten biggest clones take up roughly 1.2%. The germline V gene has CDR1 SEHNR and CDR2 FQNEAQ (reference sequence). Trimming pared 2 bases from V and 3 bases from J, leaving 14 bases between. This CDR3 is 15 amino acids long. Specimen: naive CD4+ T cells sorted from blood. The subset here: CD45RA+ positively selected. The clonotype comes from a man aged 25-45 years in good health. This sequence joins TRBV7-9 and TRBJ2-7; no definite D call. The CDR3: CASSLWATEGYEQYF. The CDR3 bases are TGTGCCAGCAGCTTATGGGCCACTGAAGGCTACGAGCAGTACTTC.